The 23 T cell receptor beta chains below all came from one sample that was sequenced in a study of blood T cell repertoires in COVID-19. Repertoires were generated with immunoSEQ multiplex PCR, while TCRdb's copy carries only in-frame clones and drops some. The data show roughly 50,000 clones, 80% to 90% seen once. The sample taken for sequencing was peripheral blood. The receptors were gathered from a man older than 75 with acute or convalescent COVID-19.

V usage is TRBV5-1 and J usage is TRBJ1-1; D possibly corresponds to TRBD1 (6 bases). Trimming removed 1 base at V and 12 bases at J, with 16 bases between. CDR1 is SGHRS and CDR2 is YFSETQ in the germline V gene. This CDR3 region has 13 residues. CDR3 coding DNA: TGCGCCAGCAGCTTGAATGCAGGGGAGAATCCTTTCTTT. Protein: CASSLNAGENPFF.

The table lists this clone with a count of one. This chain uses TRBV28 with TRBJ1-6; 10 bases are shared with TRBD1. Germline V gene lookup returns CDR1 MDHEN and CDR2 SYDVKM. The CDR3 length is 18 residues. Unmatched junction bases numbered 8, after V lost 6 bases and J lost 0 bases. Here the CDR3 reads CASSPGQGTSSYNSPLHF. Here the CDR3 DNA reads TGTGCCAGCAGCCCGGGACAGGGGACCAGCTCCTATAATTCACCCCTCCACTTT.

The chain has TRBV4-1 and TRBJ2-7, with D perhaps matching TRBD1 (5 bases). V was shortened by 1 base and J by 2 bases, with 6 bases between the two germline ends. CDR1 is MGHRA, CDR2 YSYEKL, per germline. The CDR3 runs 13 residues. CDR3 sequence (DNA): TGCGCCAGCAGCCAAGGACAGACCTACGAGCAGTACTTC. Translation: CASSQGQTYEQYF.

The V call is TRBV9, the J call TRBJ1-3, with D hard to call. This CDR3 is 12 amino acids long. Deletions cut 4 bases from V and 7 bases from J, with 9 bases between. CDR1 is SGDLS, CDR2 YYNGEE, per germline. In DNA form, the CDR3 reads TGTGCCAGCAGCTCGCCGGGGAACACCATATATTTT. Protein: CASSSPGNTIYF. Based on the CDR3 plus reference TRBV9 and TRBJ1-3, the full variable domain is DSGVTQTPKHLITATGQRVTLRCSPRSGDLSVYWYQQSLDQGLQFLIQYYNGEERAKGNILERFSAQQFPDLHSELNLSSLELGDSALYFCASSSPGNTIYFGEGSWLTVV.

J is TRBJ1-2 and V is TRBV7-9, with D possibly TRBD1 on 5 matching bases. Germline CDR1 SEHNR, CDR2 FQNEAQ (reference sequence). This CDR3 has 13 amino acids. V dropped 5 bases and J dropped 7 bases, with 14 bases sitting between them. Here the CDR3 reads CASSHGGQGGYTF. CDR3 nucleotides: TGTGCCAGCAGCCACGGAGGGCAGGGTGGCTACACCTTC.

V and J are TRBV18 and TRBJ2-1; the match to TRBD1 covers 7 bases. Trimming took 6 bases from V and 4 from J; bases not matched to a gene: 15. The CDR3 has 17 amino acids. Germline CDR1 is KGHSH and CDR2 is LQKENI. The CDR3 DNA reads as TGTGCCAGCTCCGATCCTGGGACAGCACAGGGGTACAATGAGCAGTTCTTC. Amino acid sequence: CASSDPGTAQGYNEQFF.

The V call is TRBV19, the J call TRBJ2-3; 10 bases map to TRBD1. The trim removed 4 bases at V and 3 bases at J, leaving 7 bases unmatched. Germline V gives CDR1 LNHDA, CDR2 SQIVND (reference sequence). The CDR3 loop spans 16 amino acids. CDR3 amino acids: CASSTPGDRGTDTQYF. CDR3 DNA: TGTGCCAGTAGTACTCCTGGGGACAGGGGTACAGATACGCAGTATTTT.

The rearrangement links TRBV5-1 to TRBJ1-1, with D possibly TRBD1 on 5 matching bases. Germline V CDR1 and CDR2: SGHRS, YFSETQ. Trimming stripped 3 bases from V and 0 bases from J, with 15 bases between. The CDR3 extends over 16 amino acids. The CDR3 protein is CASSSQRQSMNTEAFF. The CDR3, as DNA: TGCGCCAGCAGCTCCCAAAGACAGTCTATGAACACTGAAGCTTTCTTT.

The V gene is TRBV9, the J gene TRBJ2-5; 8 bases align to TRBD2. Trimming took 0 bases from V and 3 from J; bases not matched to a gene: 10. CDR3 length: 17 residues. Per germline, CDR1 SGDLS and CDR2 YYNGEE. CDR3 nucleotide sequence: TGTGCCAGCAGCGTAGGGTGGAGCGGGGGCCACGAAGAGACCCAGTACTTC. This codes for CASSVGWSGGHEETQYF.

The V call is TRBV5-1, the J call TRBJ2-1; 8 bases align to TRBD1. The germline CDR1 and CDR2 sequences are SGHRS and YFSETQ. The CDR3 spans 14 residues. V was pared by 6 bases and J by 4 bases, with 6 bases of the junction left unmatched. The CDR3 loop reads CASKTDRAYNEQFF. The CDR3 DNA is TGCGCCAGCAAGACGGACAGGGCATACAATGAGCAGTTCTTC. The full variable domain, in which reference TRBV5-1 and TRBJ2-1 provide the parts outside the CDR3, is KAGVTQTPRYLIKTRGQQVTLSCSPISGHRSVSWYQQTPGQGLQFLFEYFSETQRNKGNFPGRFSGRQFSNSRSEMNVSTLELGDSALYLCASKTDRAYNEQFFGPGTRLTVL.

V usage is TRBV7-3 and J usage is TRBJ2-5, with a possible D match to TRBD1 (6 bases). There are 14 residues in the CDR3. Germline-derived CDR1 and CDR2 are SGHTA and FQGTGA. V lost 5 bases and J 4 bases, leaving 14 bases between the germline ends. CDR3 in amino acids: CASSQAGARETQYF. Here the CDR3 DNA reads TGTGCCAGCAGCCAGGCAGGGGCGCGAGAGACCCAGTACTTC.

This chain joins TRBV27 and TRBJ2-1; the D gene is possibly TRBD2 (5 bases). Trimming left V 8 bases short and J 9 bases short, with 17 bases between. Per the germline V gene, CDR1 is MNHEY and CDR2 is SMNVEV (reference sequence). The CDR3 consists of 13 residues. The CDR3 protein is CASRGPPGVEQFF. In DNA, the CDR3 is TGTGCCAGCCGAGGGCCCCCCGGGGTTGAGCAGTTCTTC.

This sequence joins TRBV3-1 (or the pseudogene TRBV3-2) and TRBJ1-2; D uncertain. Germline V lookup: CDR1 LGHDT, CDR2 YNNKEL (reference sequence). V gave up 0 bases and J gave up 6 bases, with 17 bases separating them. This CDR3 has 16 residues. The CDR3 sequence: CASSQEVFPSQDGYTF. The CDR3 DNA reads as TGTGCCAGCAGCCAAGAAGTCTTCCCGTCCCAGGATGGCTACACCTTC.

In this sample, this clone turned up a few times. The chain carries TRBV19 and TRBJ1-6; D not resolved. The CDR3 covers 13 residues. Germline V CDR1 and CDR2: LNHDA, SQIVND (reference sequence). The V gene lost 5 bases and the J gene lost 3 bases, with 5 bases spanning the gap. The CDR3 DNA reads TGTGCCAGTAGTGTCAGCTATAATTCACCCCTCCACTTT. This codes for CASSVSYNSPLHF.

For the CDR3, the DNA is TGTGCCAGCAGCGAATGGACAGGGCCGGACTATGGCTACACCTTC. Protein product: CASSEWTGPDYGYTF. The gene calls are TRBV9 and TRBJ1-2; TRBD1 matches at 8 bases. This CDR3 spans 15 amino acids. The V and J ends lost 3 bases and 3 bases, in that order; junction bases with no gene match: 7. From germline, CDR1 is SGDLS and CDR2 YYNGEE.

The J gene is TRBJ2-7, the V gene TRBV7-2, with 8 bases matching TRBD2. Per the germline V gene, CDR1 is SGHTA and CDR2 is FQGNSA. With V trimmed by 1 base and J by 3 bases, 8 bases remained unmatched. The CDR3 is 16 residues long. Written as DNA, the CDR3 is TGTGCCAGCAGCTTAGACGGGGGGGACCTAGTCTACGAGCAGTACTTC. Protein sequence: CASSLDGGDLVYEQYF. The entire variable domain, with the rest obtained from reference TRBV7-2 and TRBJ2-7, is as follows: GAGVSQSPSNKVTEKGKDVELRCDPISGHTALYWYRQSLGQGLEFLIYFQGNSAPDKSGLPSDRFSAERTGGSVSTLTIQRTQQEDSAVYLCASSLDGGDLVYEQYFGPGTRLTVT.

This sequence joins TRBV5-1 and TRBJ1-6, with a possible D match to TRBD1 (5 bases). Per germline, CDR1 SGHRS and CDR2 YFSETQ. With 4 bases removed from V and 4 bases from J, the gap between germline ends came to 18 bases. CDR3 length: 17 residues. The CDR3 DNA sequence: TGCGCCAGCAGCCCCCAGCTACAGGCAGTATATAATTCACCCCTCCACTTT. Protein sequence: CASSPQLQAVYNSPLHF.

The J gene is TRBJ1-2, the V gene TRBV19, with a tentative D call TRBD1 (5 bases). Trimming took off 10 bases at V and 2 bases at J, with 14 bases between the two ends. The CDR3 is 13 residues long. The germline V gene has CDR1 LNHDA and CDR2 SQIVND (reference sequence). In nucleotides, the CDR3 is TGTGCCACCACCGGGGGGTCGAACTATGGCTACACCTTC. This encodes CATTGGSNYGYTF.

The gene calls are TRBV5-1 and TRBJ2-7; TRBD2 aligns across 11 bases. This CDR3 is 15 amino acids long. V shed 1 base and J 1 base; nucleotides not matched to a gene: 1. Germline V CDR1 and CDR2: SGHRS, YFSETQ. The CDR3 here is CASSLTSGGSYEQYF. Here the CDR3 DNA reads TGCGCCAGCAGCTTGACTAGCGGGGGTTCCTACGAGCAGTACTTC.

The chain combines TRBV6-6 with TRBJ2-7; TRBD1 matches 11 bases. V was clipped by 4 bases and J by 7 bases; unmatched bases: 9. The CDR3 is 15 amino acids. Germline V gives CDR1 MNHNY, CDR2 SVGAGI (reference sequence). The CDR3 loop is CASSFFSGTGGEQYF. DNA for the CDR3: TGTGCCAGCAGTTTTTTCTCCGGGACAGGGGGTGAGCAGTACTTC.

The chain links TRBV9 to TRBJ1-4, with 9 bases lining up with TRBD1. V trimming: 3 bases; J trimming: 6 bases; junction bases outside the gene matches: 3. The CDR3 runs to 14 residues. Germline V gene data show CDR1 as SGDLS and CDR2 as YYNGEE. CDR3 in amino acids: CASSARTGDEKLFF. In DNA, the CDR3 is TGTGCCAGCAGCGCCCGGACAGGGGATGAAAAACTGTTTTTT.

The V and J genes are TRBV6-5 and TRBJ1-1; tentative D call: TRBD1 (5 bases). Germline loops: CDR1 MNHEY, CDR2 SVGAGI. The V end was cut by 7 bases, the J end by 4 bases, with 16 bases between. The CDR3 is 14 residues long. CDR3 in amino acids: CASTASQGITEAFF. The CDR3, as DNA: TGTGCCAGCACCGCGAGCCAGGGAATCACTGAAGCTTTCTTT.

The V and J genes are TRBV5-7 and TRBJ1-1; 10 bases agree with TRBD1. TRBV5-7 qualifies as an ORF whose function is uncertain. CDR3 length equals 15 residues. Trimming cost V 6 bases and J 4 bases; bases outside gene matches: 9. CDR3 nucleotides: TGTGCCAGCAATAGTTATCGGGACAGGGGCACTGAAGCTTTCTTT. Translation gives CASNSYRDRGTEAFF.